Listed below are T cell receptor beta chains from one sample, sequenced in a study of shared clonotypes between healthy human individuals. Clones were read by immunoSEQ multiplex PCR, and TCRdb kept only the in-frame ones, dropping some. The sample lists 450,000 to 500,000 clones; around 85% were seen once. Sequencing was done on a sample of PBMCs. The receptors stem from a woman in her 40s in good health. Some clones in this sample may be carry-over from other donors' samples. The CDR3 runs from the conserved cysteine through the conserved F or W. A D gene is named only where the DNA matches it firmly. A row's size may be missing; if present it is once, few, many or a size class.

>-|-|TRBV2|TRBJ2-7
CASSAVSYEQYF
TGTGCCAGCAGTGCCGTCTCCTACGAGCAGTACTTC
>TRBD2|-|TRBV4-3|TRBJ2-7
CASSQELILAGGSYEQYF
TGCGCCAGCAGCCAAGAGCTCATCCTAGCGGGAGGATCCTACGAGCAGTACTTC
>-|-|TRBV12-5|TRBJ2-2
CASGTDLDTGELFF
TGTGCTAGTGGTACCGACCTTGACACCGGGGAGCTGTTTTTT
>TRBD1|-|TRBV28|TRBJ2-7
CASSLLSHRGPTYEQYF
TGTGCCAGCAGTTTATTATCCCACAGGGGACCCACCTACGAGCAGTACTTC
>-|-|TRBV5-1|TRBJ1-1
CASSLVPRNTEAFF
TGCGCCAGCAGCTTGGTGCCCAGAAACACTGAAGCTTTCTTT
>-|-|TRBV6-1|TRBJ2-1
CASSEGMQPPIRNEQFF
TGTGCCAGCAGTGAAGGGATGCAACCCCCCATTCGGAATGAGCAGTTCTTC
>TRBD1|once|TRBV6-1|TRBJ1-5
CASEPPGQGRQPQHF
TGTGCCTCCGAACCGCCGGGACAGGGACGTCAGCCCCAGCATTTT
>-|few|TRBV7-6|TRBJ1-3
CASSLRVAGPGNTIYF
TGTGCCAGCAGCTTGAGGGTAGCAGGACCCGGAAACACCATATATTTT
>-|-|TRBV5-4|TRBJ1-1
CASSFVVGGRSEAFF
TGTGCCAGCAGCTTTGTTGTGGGGGGACGATCTGAAGCTTTCTTT
>TRBD2|-|TRBV7-3|TRBJ2-2
CASSLTPPGLAGTGELFF
TGTGCCAGCAGCCTCACCCCCCCGGGACTAGCGGGGACCGGGGAGCTGTTTTTT
>TRBD1|many|TRBV5-4|TRBJ2-1
CASSSGTGGYNEQFF
TGTGCCAGCAGCTCCGGGACAGGAGGTTACAATGAGCAGTTCTTC
>-|-|TRBV18|TRBJ1-1
CASSPYTGRNTEAFF
TGTGCCAGCTCACCTTATACAGGGAGAAACACTGAAGCTTTCTTT
>TRBD1|-|TRBV5-4|TRBJ1-4
CASSRQGGRDEKLFF
TGTGCCAGCAGCAGACAGGGAGGAAGGGATGAAAAACTGTTTTTT
>-|-|TRBV5-4|TRBJ2-5
CASSQDGNLRGETQYF
TGTGCCAGCAGCCAAGACGGGAACCTTAGAGGAGAGACCCAGTACTTC
>TRBD1|once|TRBV11-2|TRBJ1-1
CASSLDGAGGFGTEAFF
TGTGCCAGCAGCTTAGACGGGGCAGGGGGATTTGGAACTGAAGCTTTCTTT
>-|-|TRBV20-1|TRBJ2-2
CSASRTGELFF
TGCAGTGCTAGCCGGACCGGGGAGCTGTTTTTT
>TRBD1|-|TRBV30|TRBJ2-5
CAWSVPWTGAQETQYF
TGTGCCTGGAGTGTCCCTTGGACAGGGGCACAAGAGACCCAGTACTTC
>-|-|TRBV6-1|TRBJ2-3
CASSDRAGSADTQYF
TGTGCCAGCAGTGATCGAGCCGGGAGCGCAGATACGCAGTATTTT
>-|-|TRBV4-3|TRBJ2-5
CASSPRAGPQETQYF
TGCGCCAGCAGCCCCCGGGCAGGCCCACAAGAGACCCAGTACTTC
>-|many|TRBV12-5|TRBJ2-5
CASGLGGYETQYF
TGTGCTAGTGGTTTGGGGGGTTACGAGACCCAGTACTTC
>TRBD2|-|TRBV4-1|TRBJ2-5
CASSRPGLAGSETQYF
TGCGCCAGCAGCCGCCCGGGACTAGCGGGAAGCGAGACCCAGTACTTC
>-|many|TRBV11-3|TRBJ2-3
CASSFQLADTQYF
TGTGCCAGCAGCTTTCAGTTGGCAGATACGCAGTATTTT